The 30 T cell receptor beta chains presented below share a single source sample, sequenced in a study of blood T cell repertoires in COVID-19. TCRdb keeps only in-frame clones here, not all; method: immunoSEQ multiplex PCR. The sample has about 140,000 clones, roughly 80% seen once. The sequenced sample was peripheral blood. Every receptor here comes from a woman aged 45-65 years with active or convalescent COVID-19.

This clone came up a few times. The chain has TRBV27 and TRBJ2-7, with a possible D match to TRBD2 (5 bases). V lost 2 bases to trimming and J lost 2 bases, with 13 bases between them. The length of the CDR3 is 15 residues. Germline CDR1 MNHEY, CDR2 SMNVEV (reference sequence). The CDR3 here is CASSLRAQRAYEQYF. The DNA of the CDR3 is TGTGCCAGCAGTTTAAGGGCTCAGAGGGCCTACGAGCAGTACTTC.

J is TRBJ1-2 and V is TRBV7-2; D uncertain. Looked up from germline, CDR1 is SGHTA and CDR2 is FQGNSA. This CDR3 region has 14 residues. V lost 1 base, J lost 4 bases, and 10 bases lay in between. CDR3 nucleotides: TGTGCCAGCAGCTTAGGAGGTGTCGTCTATGGCTACACCTTC. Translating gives CASSLGGVVYGYTF.

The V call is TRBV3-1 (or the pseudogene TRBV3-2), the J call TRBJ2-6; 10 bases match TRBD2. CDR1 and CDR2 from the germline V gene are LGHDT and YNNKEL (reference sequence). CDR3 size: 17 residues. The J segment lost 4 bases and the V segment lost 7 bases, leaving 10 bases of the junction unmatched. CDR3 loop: CASTPLAGVGGANVLTF. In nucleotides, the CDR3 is TGTGCCAGCACCCCGCTAGCGGGGGTAGGAGGGGCCAACGTCCTGACTTTC.

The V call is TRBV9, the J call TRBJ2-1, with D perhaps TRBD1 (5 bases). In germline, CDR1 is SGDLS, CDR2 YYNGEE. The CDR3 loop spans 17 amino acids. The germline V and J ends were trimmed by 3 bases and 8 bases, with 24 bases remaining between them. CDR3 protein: CASSERQKFEFGHEQFF. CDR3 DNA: TGTGCCAGCAGCGAGAGACAGAAATTCGAATTTGGTCATGAGCAGTTCTTC.

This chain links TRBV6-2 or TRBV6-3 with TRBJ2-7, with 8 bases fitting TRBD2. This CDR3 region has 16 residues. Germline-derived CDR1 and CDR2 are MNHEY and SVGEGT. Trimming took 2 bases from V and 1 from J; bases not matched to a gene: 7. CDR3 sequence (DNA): TGTGCCAGCAGTTACCCAAGCGGGGGAACTTCCTACGAGCAGTACTTC. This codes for CASSYPSGGTSYEQYF.

Here the CDR3 reads CASSPLIAGVPSGANVLTF. In DNA form, the CDR3 reads TGTGCCAGCTCACCTCTAATAGCGGGAGTTCCCTCTGGGGCCAACGTCCTGACTTTC. V and J are TRBV18 and TRBJ2-6; TRBD2 agrees at 9 bases. The CDR3 extends over 19 amino acids. V lost 3 bases and J lost 0; bases outside the gene matches: 9. Germline lookup yields CDR1 KGHSH and CDR2 LQKENI.

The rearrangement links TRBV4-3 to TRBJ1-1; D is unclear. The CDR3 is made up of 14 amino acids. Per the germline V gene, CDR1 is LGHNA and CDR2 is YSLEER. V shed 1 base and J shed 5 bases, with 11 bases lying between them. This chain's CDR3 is CASSQVSRGTEAFF. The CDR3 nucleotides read TGCGCCAGCAGCCAAGTATCTCGCGGGACTGAAGCTTTCTTT.

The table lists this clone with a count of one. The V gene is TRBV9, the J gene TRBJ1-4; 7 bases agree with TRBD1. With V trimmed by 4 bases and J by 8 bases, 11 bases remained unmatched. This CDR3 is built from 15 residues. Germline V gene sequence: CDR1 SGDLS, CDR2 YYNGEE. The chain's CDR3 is CASSSRTGFEEKLFF. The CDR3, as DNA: TGTGCCAGCAGCTCACGGACAGGATTTGAGGAAAAACTGTTTTTT. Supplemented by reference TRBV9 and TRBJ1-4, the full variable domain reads DSGVTQTPKHLITATGQRVTLRCSPRSGDLSVYWYQQSLDQGLQFLIQYYNGEERAKGNILERFSAQQFPDLHSELNLSSLELGDSALYFCASSSRTGFEEKLFFGSGTQLSVL.

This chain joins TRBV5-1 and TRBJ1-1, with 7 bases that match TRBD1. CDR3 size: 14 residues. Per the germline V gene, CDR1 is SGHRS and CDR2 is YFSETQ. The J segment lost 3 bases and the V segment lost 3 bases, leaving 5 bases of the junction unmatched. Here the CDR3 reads CASSWDGQDTEAFF. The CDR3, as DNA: TGCGCCAGCAGCTGGGACGGACAGGACACTGAAGCTTTCTTT.

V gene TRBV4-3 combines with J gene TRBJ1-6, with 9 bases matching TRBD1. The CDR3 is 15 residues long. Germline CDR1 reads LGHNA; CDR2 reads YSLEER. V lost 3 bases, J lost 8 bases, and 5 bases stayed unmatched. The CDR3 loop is CASSQYNRGHSPLHF. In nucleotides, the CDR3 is TGCGCCAGCAGCCAGTACAACAGGGGGCATTCACCCCTCCACTTT.

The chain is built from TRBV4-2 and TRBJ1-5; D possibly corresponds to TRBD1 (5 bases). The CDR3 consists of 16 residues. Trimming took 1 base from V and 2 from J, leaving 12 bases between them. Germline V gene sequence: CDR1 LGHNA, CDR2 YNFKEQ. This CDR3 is CASSQGRRVGNQPQHF. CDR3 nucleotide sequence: TGTGCCAGCAGCCAAGGACGCAGGGTTGGCAATCAGCCCCAGCATTTT.

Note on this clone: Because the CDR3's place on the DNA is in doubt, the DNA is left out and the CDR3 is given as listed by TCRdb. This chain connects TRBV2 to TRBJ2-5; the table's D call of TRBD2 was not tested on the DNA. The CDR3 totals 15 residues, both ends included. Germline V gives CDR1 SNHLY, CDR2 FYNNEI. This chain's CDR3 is CASSSSRGVQETQYF.

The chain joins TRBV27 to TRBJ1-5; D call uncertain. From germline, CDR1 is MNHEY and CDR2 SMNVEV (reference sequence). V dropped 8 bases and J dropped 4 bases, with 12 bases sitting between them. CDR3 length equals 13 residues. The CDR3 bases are TGTGCCAGCCGCGGCAGAACAAATCAGCCCCAGCATTTT. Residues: CASRGRTNQPQHF.

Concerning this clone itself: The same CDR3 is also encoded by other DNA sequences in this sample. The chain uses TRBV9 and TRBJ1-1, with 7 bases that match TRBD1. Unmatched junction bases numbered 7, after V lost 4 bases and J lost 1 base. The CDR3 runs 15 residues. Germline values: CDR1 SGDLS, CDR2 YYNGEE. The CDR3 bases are TGTGCCAGCAGCCCGAGAGACAGGGCGAACACTGAAGCTTTCTTT. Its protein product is CASSPRDRANTEAFF.

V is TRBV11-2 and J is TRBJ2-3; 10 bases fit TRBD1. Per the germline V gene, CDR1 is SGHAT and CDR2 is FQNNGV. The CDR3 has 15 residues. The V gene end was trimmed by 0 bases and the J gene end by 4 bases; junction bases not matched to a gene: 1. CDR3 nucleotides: TGTGCCAGCAGCTTAGAGGGACAGGGGTCAGATACGCAGTATTTT. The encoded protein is CASSLEGQGSDTQYF.

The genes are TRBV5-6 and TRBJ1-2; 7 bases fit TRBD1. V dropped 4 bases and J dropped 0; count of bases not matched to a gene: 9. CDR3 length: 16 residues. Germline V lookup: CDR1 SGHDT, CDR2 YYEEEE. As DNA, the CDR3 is TGTGCCAGCAGCCCCGGACAGGCGGGCTCTAACTATGGCTACACCTTC. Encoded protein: CASSPGQAGSNYGYTF.

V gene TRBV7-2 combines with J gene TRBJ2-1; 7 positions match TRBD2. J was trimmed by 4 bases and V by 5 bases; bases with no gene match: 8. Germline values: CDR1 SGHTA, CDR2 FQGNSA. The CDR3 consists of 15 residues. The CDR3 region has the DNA TGTGCCAGCAGCGAACTAGCGATCTCTTACAATGAGCAGTTCTTC. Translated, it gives CASSELAISYNEQFF. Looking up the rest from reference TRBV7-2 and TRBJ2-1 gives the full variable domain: GAGVSQSPSNKVTEKGKDVELRCDPISGHTALYWYRQSLGQGLEFLIYFQGNSAPDKSGLPSDRFSAERTGGSVSTLTIQRTQQEDSAVYLCASSELAISYNEQFFGPGTRLTVL.

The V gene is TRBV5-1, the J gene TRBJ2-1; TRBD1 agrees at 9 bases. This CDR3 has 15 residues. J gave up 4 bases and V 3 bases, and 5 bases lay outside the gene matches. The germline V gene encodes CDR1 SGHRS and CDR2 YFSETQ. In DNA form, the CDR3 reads TGCGCCAGCAGCTCGGGACAGGGTGCGTACAATGAGCAGTTCTTC. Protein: CASSSGQGAYNEQFF.

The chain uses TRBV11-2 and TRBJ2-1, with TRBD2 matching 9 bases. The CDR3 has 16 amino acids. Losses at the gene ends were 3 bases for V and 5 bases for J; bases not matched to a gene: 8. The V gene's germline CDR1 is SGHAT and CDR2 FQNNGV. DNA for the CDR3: TGTGCCAGCAGCTTGGGGTTTAGCGGGGGCCACAATGAGCAGTTCTTC. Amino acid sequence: CASSLGFSGGHNEQFF.

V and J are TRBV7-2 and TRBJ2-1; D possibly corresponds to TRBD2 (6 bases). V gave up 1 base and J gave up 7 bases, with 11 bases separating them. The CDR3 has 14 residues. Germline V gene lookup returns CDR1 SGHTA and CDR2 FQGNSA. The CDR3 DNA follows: TGTGCCAGCAGCTTAGACACTAGCAGGAATGAGCAGTTCTTC. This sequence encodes CASSLDTSRNEQFF.

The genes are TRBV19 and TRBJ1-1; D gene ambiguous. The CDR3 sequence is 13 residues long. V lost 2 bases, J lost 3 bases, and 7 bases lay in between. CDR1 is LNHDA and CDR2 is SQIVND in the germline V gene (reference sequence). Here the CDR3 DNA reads TGTGCCAGTAGTATACCCCCTTACACTGAAGCTTTCTTT. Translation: CASSIPPYTEAFF.

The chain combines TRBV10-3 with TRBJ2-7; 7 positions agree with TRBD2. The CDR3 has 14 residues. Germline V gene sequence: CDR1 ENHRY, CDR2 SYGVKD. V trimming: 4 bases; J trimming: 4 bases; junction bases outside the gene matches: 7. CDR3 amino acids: CAISAREGGYEQYF. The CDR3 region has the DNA TGTGCCATCAGTGCGAGGGAGGGAGGGTACGAGCAGTACTTC.

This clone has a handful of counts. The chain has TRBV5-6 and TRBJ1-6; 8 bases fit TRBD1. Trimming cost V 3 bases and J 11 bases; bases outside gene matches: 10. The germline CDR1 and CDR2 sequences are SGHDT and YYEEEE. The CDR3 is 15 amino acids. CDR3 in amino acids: CASSSPPGGRAPLHF. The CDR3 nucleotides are TGTGCCAGCAGCTCGCCACCAGGGGGCAGGGCACCCCTCCACTTT.

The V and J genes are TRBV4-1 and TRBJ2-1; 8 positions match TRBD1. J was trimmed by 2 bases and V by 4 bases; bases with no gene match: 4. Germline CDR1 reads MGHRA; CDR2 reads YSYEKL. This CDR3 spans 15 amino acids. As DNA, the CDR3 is TGCGCCAGCAGCCCTGGACAGGGCCCCTACAATGAGCAGTTCTTC. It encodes CASSPGQGPYNEQFF.

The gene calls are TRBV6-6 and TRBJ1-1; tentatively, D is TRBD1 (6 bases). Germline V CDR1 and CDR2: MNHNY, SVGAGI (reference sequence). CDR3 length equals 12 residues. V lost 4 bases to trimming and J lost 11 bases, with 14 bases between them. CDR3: CASSWEGEGAFF. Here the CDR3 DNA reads TGTGCCAGCAGTTGGGAGGGGGAGGGGGCTTTCTTT.

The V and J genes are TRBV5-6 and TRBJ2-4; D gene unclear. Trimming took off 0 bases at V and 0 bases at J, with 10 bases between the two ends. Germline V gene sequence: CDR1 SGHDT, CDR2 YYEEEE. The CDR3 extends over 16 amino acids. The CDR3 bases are TGTGCCAGCAGCTTGGCAACAGAATTAGCCAAAAACATTCAGTACTTC. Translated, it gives CASSLATELAKNIQYF.

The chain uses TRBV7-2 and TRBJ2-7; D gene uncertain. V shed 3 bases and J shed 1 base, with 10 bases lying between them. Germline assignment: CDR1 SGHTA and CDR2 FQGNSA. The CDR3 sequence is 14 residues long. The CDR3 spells CASSFLGSSYEQYF. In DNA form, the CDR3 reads TGTGCCAGCAGCTTCCTGGGCAGTTCCTACGAGCAGTACTTC.

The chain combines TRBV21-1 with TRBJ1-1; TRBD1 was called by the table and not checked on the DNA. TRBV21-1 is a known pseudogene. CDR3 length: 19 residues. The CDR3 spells CASSKRPEGQGVENTEAFF. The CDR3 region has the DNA TGTGCCAGCAGCAAAAGGCCGGAGGGACAGGGGGTTGAGAACACTGAAGCTTTCTTT.

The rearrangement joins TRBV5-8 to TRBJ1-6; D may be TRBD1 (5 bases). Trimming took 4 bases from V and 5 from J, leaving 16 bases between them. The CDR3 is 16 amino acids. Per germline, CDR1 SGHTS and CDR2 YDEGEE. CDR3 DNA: TGTGCCAGCAGCCGGGGGGGGACGGTGAATAATTCACCCCTCCACTTT. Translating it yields CASSRGGTVNNSPLHF.

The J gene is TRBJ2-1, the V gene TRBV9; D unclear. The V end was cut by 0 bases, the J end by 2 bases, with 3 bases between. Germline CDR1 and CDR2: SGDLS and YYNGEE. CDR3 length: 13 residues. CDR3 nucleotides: TGTGCCAGCAGCGTAGCTACCTACAATGAGCAGTTCTTC. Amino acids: CASSVATYNEQFF. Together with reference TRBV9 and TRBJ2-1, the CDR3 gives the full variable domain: DSGVTQTPKHLITATGQRVTLRCSPRSGDLSVYWYQQSLDQGLQFLIQYYNGEERAKGNILERFSAQQFPDLHSELNLSSLELGDSALYFCASSVATYNEQFFGPGTRLTVL.